These 7 T cell receptor beta chains came from one sample sequenced in a study of cytomegalovirus exposure and HLA in healthy donors. With 60 Vbeta and 13 Jbeta primers, the PCR was carried out. The data were produced by immunoSEQ multiplex PCR, yet TCRdb's version contains in-frame clones alone and is incomplete. Counted here are around 100,000 clones, less than 80% occurring once; the ten biggest clones make up about 2.2%. Sample: PBMCs. Receptors were obtained from a woman aged 25 to 39 in good health and CMV-seronegative.

The chain is built from TRBV27 and TRBJ2-1; 9 bases agree with TRBD1. The CDR3 is 16 residues long. The V and J ends lost 5 bases and 7 bases, in that order; junction bases with no gene match: 12. Germline CDR1 and CDR2: MNHEY and SMNVEV (reference sequence). The CDR3 loop reads CASSPLSGTGPNEQFF. The CDR3 DNA reads TGTGCCAGCAGTCCTCTATCAGGGACAGGGCCTAATGAGCAGTTCTTC.

The DNA for the CDR3 is TGTGCCAGTAGCCCCGGGACAGGGAGTTCACCCCTCCACTTT. Amino acids: CASSPGTGSSPLHF. The chain links TRBV19 to TRBJ1-6, with 9 bases lining up with TRBD1. V shed 6 bases, J shed 9 bases, and the junction held 6 bases outside the gene matches. Germline lookup yields CDR1 LNHDA and CDR2 SQIVND (reference sequence). The CDR3 spans 14 residues. Using reference TRBV19 and TRBJ1-6 for the parts outside the CDR3, the full variable domain is DGGITQSPKYLFRKEGQNVTLSCEQNLNHDAMYWYRQDPGQGLRLIYYSQIVNDFQKGDIAEGYSVSREKKESFPLTVTSAQKNPTAFYLCASSPGTGSSPLHFGNGTRLTVT.

J is TRBJ2-1 and V is TRBV5-5; D gene unclear. Trimming stripped 1 base from V and 0 bases from J, with 11 bases between. The CDR3 runs 16 residues. CDR1 and CDR2 (germline): SGHKS, YYEKEE (reference sequence). This chain's CDR3 is CASSLSRIGSYNEQFF. For the CDR3, the DNA is TGTGCCAGCAGCTTGTCTAGGATAGGCTCCTACAATGAGCAGTTCTTC.

This clone was seen only a few times. The gene calls are TRBV4-3 and TRBJ2-3; tentatively, D is TRBD1 (5 bases). CDR1 and CDR2 from the germline V gene are LGHNA and YSLEER. V lost 6 bases, J lost 0 bases, and 13 bases lay in between. This CDR3 has 15 amino acids. CDR3 in amino acids: CASSLKAGSTDTQYF. In DNA, the CDR3 is TGCGCCAGCAGTCTCAAGGCAGGGAGCACAGATACGCAGTATTTT.

This chain connects TRBV11-2 to TRBJ1-1; D unclear. The CDR3 is made up of 14 amino acids. V lost 3 bases and J lost 2, with 10 bases in between. Germline loops: CDR1 SGHAT, CDR2 FQNNGV. The CDR3 DNA reads TGTGCCAGCAGCTTTTACGGACTCAACACTGAAGCTTTCTTT. It encodes CASSFYGLNTEAFF.

This clone was counted between two and nine times. V is TRBV7-9 and J is TRBJ1-3; no reliable D call. This CDR3 has 13 residues. CDR1 and CDR2 (germline): SEHNR, FQNEAQ (reference sequence). Trimming shortened V by 5 bases and J by 8 bases, and 13 bases separated the two germline ends. The CDR3: CASSLGQTHTIYF. The CDR3 bases are TGTGCCAGCAGCCTAGGGCAGACACACACCATATATTTT.

V and J are TRBV4-1 and TRBJ1-3, with D uncertain. This CDR3 has 16 residues. Germline V gene data show CDR1 as MGHRA and CDR2 as YSYEKL. V was clipped by 4 bases and J by 4 bases, with 17 bases between them. CDR3 sequence reads: CASSPLNIRGGNTIYF. Written as DNA, the CDR3 is TGCGCCAGCAGCCCACTCAATATCCGCGGAGGAAACACCATATATTTT.